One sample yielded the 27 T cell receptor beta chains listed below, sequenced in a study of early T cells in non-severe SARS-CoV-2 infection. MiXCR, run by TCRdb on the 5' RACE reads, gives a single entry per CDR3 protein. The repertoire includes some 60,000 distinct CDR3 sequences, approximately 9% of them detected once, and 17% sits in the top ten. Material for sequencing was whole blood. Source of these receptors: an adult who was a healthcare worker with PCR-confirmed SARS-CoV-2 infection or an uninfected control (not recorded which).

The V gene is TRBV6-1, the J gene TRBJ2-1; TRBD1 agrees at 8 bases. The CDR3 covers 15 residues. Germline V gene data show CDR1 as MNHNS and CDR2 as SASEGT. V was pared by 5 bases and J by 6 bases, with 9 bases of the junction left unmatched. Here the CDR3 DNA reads TGTGCCAGCAGTCAACAGGGGGTTATACGCAATGAGCAGTTCTTC. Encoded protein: CASSQQGVIRNEQFF.

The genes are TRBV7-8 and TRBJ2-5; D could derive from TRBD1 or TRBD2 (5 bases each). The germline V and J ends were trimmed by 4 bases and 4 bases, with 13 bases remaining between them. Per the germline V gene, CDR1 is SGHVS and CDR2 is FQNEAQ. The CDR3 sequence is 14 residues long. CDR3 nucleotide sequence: TGTGCCAGCAGCTCTGGGACCTCCCGAGAGACCCAGTACTTC. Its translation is CASSSGTSRETQYF.

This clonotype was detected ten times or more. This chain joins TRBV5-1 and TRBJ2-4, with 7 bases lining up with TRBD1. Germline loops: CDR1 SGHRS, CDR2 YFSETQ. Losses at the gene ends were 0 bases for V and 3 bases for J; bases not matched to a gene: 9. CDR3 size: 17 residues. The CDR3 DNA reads TGCGCCAGCAGCTTGGGCCACCTGGGACAGATCAAAAACATTCAGTACTTC. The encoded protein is CASSLGHLGQIKNIQYF.

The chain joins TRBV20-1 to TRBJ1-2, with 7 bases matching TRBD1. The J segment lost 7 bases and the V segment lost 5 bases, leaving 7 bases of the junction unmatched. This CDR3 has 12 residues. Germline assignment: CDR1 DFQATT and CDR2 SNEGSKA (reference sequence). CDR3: CSARRDSVGYTF. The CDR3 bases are TGCAGTGCTCGCCGGGACAGCGTTGGCTACACCTTC.

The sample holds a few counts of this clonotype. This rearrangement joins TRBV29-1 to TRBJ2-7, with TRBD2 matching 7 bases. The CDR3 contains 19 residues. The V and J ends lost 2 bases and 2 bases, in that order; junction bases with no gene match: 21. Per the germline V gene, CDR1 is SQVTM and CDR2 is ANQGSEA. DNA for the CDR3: TGCAGCGTTGAACGACGTCCGAGATGGGAGGGTCTAGCAGCCTACGAGCAGTACTTC. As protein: CSVERRPRWEGLAAYEQYF.

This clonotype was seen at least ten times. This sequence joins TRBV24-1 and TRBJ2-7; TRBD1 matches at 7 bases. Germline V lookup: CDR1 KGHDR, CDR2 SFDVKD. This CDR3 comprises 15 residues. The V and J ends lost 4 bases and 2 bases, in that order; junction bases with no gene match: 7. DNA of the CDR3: TGTGCCACCAGTGACCTCGACAGGGCCGCCTACGAGCAGTACTTC. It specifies CATSDLDRAAYEQYF.

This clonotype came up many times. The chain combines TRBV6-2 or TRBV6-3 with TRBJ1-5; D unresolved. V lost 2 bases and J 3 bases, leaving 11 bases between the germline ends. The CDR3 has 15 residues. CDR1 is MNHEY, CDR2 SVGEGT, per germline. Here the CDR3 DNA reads TGTGCCAGCAGTTACCCGGCCGGATTCAATCAGCCCCAGCATTTT. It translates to CASSYPAGFNQPQHF.

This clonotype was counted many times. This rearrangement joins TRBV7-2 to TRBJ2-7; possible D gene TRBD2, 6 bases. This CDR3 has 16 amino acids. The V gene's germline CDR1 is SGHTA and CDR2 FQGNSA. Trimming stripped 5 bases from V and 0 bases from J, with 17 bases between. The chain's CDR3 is CASSAPPGGISYEQYF. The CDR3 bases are TGTGCCAGCAGCGCCCCCCCCGGGGGAATCTCCTACGAGCAGTACTTC.

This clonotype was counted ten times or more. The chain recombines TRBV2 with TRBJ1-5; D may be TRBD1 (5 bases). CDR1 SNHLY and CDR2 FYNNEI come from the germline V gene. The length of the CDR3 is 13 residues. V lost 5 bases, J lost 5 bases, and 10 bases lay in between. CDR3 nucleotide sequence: TGTGCCAGCAGTTCTCAGGGAGATCAGCCCCAGCATTTT. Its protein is CASSSQGDQPQHF.

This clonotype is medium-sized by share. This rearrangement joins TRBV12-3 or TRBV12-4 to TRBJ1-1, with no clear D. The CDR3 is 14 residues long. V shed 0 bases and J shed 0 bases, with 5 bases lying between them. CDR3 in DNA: TGTGCCAGCAGTTTAGCGACAATGAACACTGAAGCTTTCTTT. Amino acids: CASSLATMNTEAFF.

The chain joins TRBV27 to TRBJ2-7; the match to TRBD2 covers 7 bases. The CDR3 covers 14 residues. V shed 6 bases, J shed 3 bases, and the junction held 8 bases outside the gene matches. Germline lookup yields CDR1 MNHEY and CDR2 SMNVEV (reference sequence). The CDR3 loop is CASRAGGNHYEQYF. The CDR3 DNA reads TGTGCCAGCAGAGCCGGGGGGAACCACTACGAGCAGTACTTC.

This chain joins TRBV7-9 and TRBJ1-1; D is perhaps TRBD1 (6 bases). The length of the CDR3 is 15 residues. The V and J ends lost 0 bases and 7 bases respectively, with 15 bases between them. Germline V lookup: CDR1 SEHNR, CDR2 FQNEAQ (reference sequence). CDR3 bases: TGTGCCAGCAGCTTAGCGCTGGGGGGCCCGGTTGAAGCTTTCTTT. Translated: CASSLALGGPVEAFF. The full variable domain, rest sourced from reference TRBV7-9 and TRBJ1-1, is DTGVSQNPRHKITKRGQNVTFRCDPISEHNRLYWYRQTLGQGPEFLTYFQNEAQLEKSRLLSDRFSAERPKGSFSTLEIQRTEQGDSAMYLCASSLALGGPVEAFFGQGTRLTVV.

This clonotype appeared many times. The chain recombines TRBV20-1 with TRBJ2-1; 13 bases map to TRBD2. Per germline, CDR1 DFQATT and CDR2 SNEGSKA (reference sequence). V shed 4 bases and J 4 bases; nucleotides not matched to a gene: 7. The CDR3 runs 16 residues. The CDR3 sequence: CSATGLAGRVYNEQFF. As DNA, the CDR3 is TGCAGTGCTACGGGACTAGCGGGAAGAGTTTACAATGAGCAGTTCTTC.

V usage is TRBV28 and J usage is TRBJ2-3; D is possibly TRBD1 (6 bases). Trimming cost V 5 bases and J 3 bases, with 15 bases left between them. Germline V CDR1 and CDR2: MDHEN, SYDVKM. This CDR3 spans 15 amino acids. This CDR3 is CASSKASQGTDTQYF. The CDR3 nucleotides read TGTGCCAGCAGTAAAGCGAGTCAGGGGACAGATACGCAGTATTTT.

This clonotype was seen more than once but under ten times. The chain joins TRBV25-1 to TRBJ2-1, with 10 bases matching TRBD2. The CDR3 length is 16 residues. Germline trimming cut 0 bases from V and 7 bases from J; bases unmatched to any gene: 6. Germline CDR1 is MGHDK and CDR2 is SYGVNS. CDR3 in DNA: TGTGCCAGCAGTGAATATTTGGCTAGCGGGAGAAATGAGCAGTTCTTC. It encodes CASSEYLASGRNEQFF.

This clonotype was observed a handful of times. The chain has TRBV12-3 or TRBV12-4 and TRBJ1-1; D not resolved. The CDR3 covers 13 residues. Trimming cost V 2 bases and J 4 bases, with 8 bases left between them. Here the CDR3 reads CASSLQRSTEAFF. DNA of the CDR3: TGTGCCAGCAGTTTACAGAGGAGCACTGAAGCTTTCTTT.

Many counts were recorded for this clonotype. CDR3 bases: TGTGCCAGCAGCACCGGGGGGGGGAGCTCCTACGAGCAGTACTTC. This encodes CASSTGGGSSYEQYF. The chain uses TRBV6-2 or TRBV6-3 and TRBJ2-7, with 8 bases matching TRBD2. CDR1 is MNHEY, CDR2 SVGEGT, per germline. Unmatched junction bases numbered 7, after V lost 6 bases and J lost 0 bases. This CDR3 is 15 amino acids long.

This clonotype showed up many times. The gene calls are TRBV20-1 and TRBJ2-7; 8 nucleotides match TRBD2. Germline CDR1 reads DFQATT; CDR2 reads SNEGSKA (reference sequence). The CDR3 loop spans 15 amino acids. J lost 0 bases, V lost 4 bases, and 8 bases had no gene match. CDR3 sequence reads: CSAKPIAGSSYEQYF. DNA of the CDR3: TGCAGTGCTAAACCTATAGCGGGAAGCTCCTACGAGCAGTACTTC.

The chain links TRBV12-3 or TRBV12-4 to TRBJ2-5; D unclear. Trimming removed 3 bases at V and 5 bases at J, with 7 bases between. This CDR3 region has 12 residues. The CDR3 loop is CASSFGRETQYF. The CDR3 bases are TGTGCCAGCAGTTTCGGTCGGGAGACCCAGTACTTC.

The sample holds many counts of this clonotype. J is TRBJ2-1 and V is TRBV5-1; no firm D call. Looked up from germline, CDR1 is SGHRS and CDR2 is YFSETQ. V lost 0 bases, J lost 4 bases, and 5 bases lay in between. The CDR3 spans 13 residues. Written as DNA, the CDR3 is TGCGCCAGCAGCTTGGGGGGTTACAATGAGCAGTTCTTC. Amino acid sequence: CASSLGGYNEQFF.

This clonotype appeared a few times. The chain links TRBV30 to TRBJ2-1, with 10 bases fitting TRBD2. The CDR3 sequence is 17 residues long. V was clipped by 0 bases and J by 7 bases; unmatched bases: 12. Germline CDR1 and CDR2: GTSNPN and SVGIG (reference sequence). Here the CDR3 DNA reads TGTGCCTGGAGTGTACGTGGACTAGCGGTTCTCCGTAATGAGCAGTTCTTC. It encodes CAWSVRGLAVLRNEQFF.

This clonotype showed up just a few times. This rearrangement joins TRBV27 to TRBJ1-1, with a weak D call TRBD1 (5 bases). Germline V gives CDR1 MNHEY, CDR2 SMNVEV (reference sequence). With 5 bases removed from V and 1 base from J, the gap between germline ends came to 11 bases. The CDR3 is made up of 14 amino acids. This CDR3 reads CASSIFGGNTEAFF. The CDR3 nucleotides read TGTGCCAGCAGTATCTTTGGGGGGAACACTGAAGCTTTCTTT.

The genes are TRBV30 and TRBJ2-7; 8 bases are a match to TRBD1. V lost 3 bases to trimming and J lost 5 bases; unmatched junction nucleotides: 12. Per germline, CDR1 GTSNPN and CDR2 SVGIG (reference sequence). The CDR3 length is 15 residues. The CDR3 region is CAWSLFGAGGDEQYF. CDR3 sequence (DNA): TGTGCCTGGAGCCTATTCGGGGCAGGGGGCGACGAGCAGTACTTC. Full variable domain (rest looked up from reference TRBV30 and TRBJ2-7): SQTIHQWPATLVQPVGSPLSLECTVEGTSNPNLYWYRQAAGRGLQLLFYSVGIGQISSEVPQNLSASRPQDRQFILSSKKLLLSDSGFYLCAWSLFGAGGDEQYFGPGTRLTVT.

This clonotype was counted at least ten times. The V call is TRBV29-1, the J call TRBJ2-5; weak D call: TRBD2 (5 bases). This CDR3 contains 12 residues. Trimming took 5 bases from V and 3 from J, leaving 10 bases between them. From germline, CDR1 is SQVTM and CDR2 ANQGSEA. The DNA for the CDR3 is TGCAGCGTTCGGGGTCCCGAAGAGACCCAGTACTTC. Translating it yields CSVRGPEETQYF. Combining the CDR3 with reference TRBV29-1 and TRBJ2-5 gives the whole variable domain SAVISQKPSRDICQRGTSLTIQCQVDSQVTMMFWYRQQPGQSLTLIATANQGSEATYESGFVIDKFPISRPNLTFSTLTVSNMSPEDSSIYLCSVRGPEETQYFGPGTRLLVL.

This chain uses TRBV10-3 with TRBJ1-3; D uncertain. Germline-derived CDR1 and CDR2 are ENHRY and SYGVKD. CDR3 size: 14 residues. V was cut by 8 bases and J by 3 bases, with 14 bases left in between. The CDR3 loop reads CAIEDGGYGNTIYF. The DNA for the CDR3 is TGTGCCATCGAGGACGGTGGGTATGGAAACACCATATATTTT.

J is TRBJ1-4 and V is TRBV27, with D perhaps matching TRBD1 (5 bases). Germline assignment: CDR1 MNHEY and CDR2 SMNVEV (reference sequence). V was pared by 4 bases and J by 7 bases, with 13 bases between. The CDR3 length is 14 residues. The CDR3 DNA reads TGTGCCAGCAGTTACGATTTGGGACTTGAAAAACTGTTTTTT. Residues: CASSYDLGLEKLFF. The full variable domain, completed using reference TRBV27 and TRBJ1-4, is EAQVTQNPRYLITVTGKKLTVTCSQNMNHEYMSWYRQDPGLGLRQIYYSMNVEVTDKGDVPEGYKVSRKEKRNFPLILESPSPNQTSLYFCASSYDLGLEKLFFGSGTQLSVL.

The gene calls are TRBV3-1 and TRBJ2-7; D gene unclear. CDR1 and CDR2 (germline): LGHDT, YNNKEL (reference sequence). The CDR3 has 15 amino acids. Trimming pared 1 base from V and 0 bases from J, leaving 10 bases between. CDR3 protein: CASSQVSPSSYEQYF. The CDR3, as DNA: TGTGCCAGCAGCCAAGTTTCACCAAGCTCCTACGAGCAGTACTTC.